This T cell receptor (beta chain) was profiled in a study of graft-versus-host responses after intestinal transplantation. For the study at large: Each recipient received anti-thymocyte globulin induction, then tacrolimus and steroids for around 3 years.

CDR3 length: 13 amino acids. CDR1 is SGHRS and CDR2 is YFSETQ in the germline V gene. V gave up 2 bases and J gave up 6 bases, with 10 bases separating them. Generated by immunoSEQ multiplex PCR, the TCRdb table keeps only in-frame clones and is missing some. The profile shows some 96,000 clones, approximately 92% of them singletons. The specimen was PBMCs, collected roughly 410 days after intestinal transplant. The chain links TRBV5-1 to TRBJ2-3; no definite D call. The sequence derives from a human patient who received an intestinal transplant, so some T cells may come from the graft donor. The CDR3 coding sequence is TGCGCCAGCAGCTTCTACAGATACGATACGCAGTATTTT. This encodes CASSFYRYDTQYF. Looking up the rest from reference TRBV5-1 and TRBJ2-3 gives the full variable domain: KAGVTQTPRYLIKTRGQQVTLSCSPISGHRSVSWYQQTPGQGLQFLFEYFSETQRNKGNFPGRFSGRQFSNSRSEMNVSTLELGDSALYLCASSFYRYDTQYFGPGTRLTVL.